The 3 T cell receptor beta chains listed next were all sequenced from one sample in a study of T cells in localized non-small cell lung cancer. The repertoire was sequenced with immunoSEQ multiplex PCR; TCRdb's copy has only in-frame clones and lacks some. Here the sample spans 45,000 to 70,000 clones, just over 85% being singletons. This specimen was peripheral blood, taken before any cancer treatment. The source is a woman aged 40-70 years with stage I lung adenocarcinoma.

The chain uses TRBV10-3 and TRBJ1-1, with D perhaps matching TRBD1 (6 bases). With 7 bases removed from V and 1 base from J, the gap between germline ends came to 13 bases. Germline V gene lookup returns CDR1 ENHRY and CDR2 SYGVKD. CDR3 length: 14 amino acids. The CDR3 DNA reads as TGTGCCATCAATACAGGGAGGCAGAACACTGAAGCTTTCTTT. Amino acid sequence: CAINTGRQNTEAFF.

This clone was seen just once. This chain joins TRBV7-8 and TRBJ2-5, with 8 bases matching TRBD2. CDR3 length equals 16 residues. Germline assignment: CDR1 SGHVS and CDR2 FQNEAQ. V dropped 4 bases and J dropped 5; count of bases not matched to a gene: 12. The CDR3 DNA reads TGTGCCAGCAGCTCCTCCACGGGGGGGTACAGGGAGACCCAGTACTTC. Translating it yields CASSSSTGGYRETQYF.

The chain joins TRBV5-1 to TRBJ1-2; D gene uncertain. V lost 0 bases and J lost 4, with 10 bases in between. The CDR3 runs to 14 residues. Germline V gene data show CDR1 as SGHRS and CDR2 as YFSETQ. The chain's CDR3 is CASSLEGHSYGYTF. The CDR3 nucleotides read TGCGCCAGCAGCTTGGAAGGGCACTCCTATGGCTACACCTTC. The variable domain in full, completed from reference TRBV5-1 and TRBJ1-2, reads KAGVTQTPRYLIKTRGQQVTLSCSPISGHRSVSWYQQTPGQGLQFLFEYFSETQRNKGNFPGRFSGRQFSNSRSEMNVSTLELGDSALYLCASSLEGHSYGYTFGSGTRLTVV.